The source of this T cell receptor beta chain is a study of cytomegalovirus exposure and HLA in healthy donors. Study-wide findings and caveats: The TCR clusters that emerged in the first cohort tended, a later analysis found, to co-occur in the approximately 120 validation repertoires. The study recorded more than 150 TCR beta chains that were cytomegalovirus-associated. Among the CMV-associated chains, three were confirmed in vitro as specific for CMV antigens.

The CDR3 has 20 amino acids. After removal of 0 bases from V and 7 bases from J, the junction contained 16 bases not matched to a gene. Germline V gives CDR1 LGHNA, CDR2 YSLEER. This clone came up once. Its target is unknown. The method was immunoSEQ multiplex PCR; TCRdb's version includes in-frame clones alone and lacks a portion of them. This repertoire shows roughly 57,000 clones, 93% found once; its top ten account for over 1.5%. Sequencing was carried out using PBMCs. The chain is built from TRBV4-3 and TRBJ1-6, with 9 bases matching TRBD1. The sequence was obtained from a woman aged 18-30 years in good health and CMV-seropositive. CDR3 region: CASSQEPYRSGTGRNSPLHF. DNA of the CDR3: TGCGCCAGCAGCCAAGAGCCTTACCGTTCCGGGACAGGGCGAAATTCACCCCTCCACTTT.